The 17 T cell receptor beta chains listed next were all sequenced from one sample in a study of blood T cell repertoires in COVID-19 (TCRdb year 2020). The library was obtained by the immunoSEQ multiplex PCR assay. TCRdb holds this immuneACCESS table with in-frame rearrangements only. Some clones are missing; in checked studies, unresolved V genes explain under half, and the rest has no known cause. The sample table shows about 300,000 clones, and approximately 84% are seen once. Around 1.6% of the sample belongs to the ten largest clones. Input material: peripheral blood. The receptors derive from a human donor with COVID-19, enrolled during active disease. The donor label of this sample is uncertain.

The chain has TRBV13 and TRBJ1-1; possible D gene TRBD1, 6 bases. The ends were cut back, 2 bases at V and 5 bases at J, with 15 bases in the middle. Germline-derived CDR1 and CDR2 are PRHDT and FYEKMQ (reference sequence). This CDR3 is built from 15 residues. In DNA form, the CDR3 reads TGTGCCAGCAGCTTAAGGGGGGAGGGAGGGACTGAAGCTTTCTTT. Translated: CASSLRGEGGTEAFF.

A remark on this clone: This same CDR3 is encoded by further DNA sequences in the sample. This chain connects TRBV7-2 to TRBJ2-1; 8 bases agree with TRBD2. The V and J ends lost 1 base and 5 bases, in that order; junction bases with no gene match: 4. The CDR3 is 15 amino acids. Germline loops: CDR1 SGHTA, CDR2 FQGNSA. DNA of the CDR3: TGTGCCAGCAGCTTAGGCCTAGCGGGCAACAATGAGCAGTTCTTC. Amino acids: CASSLGLAGNNEQFF.

The chain couples TRBV5-1 to TRBJ2-1, with D possibly matching TRBD2 (6 bases). Germline V lookup: CDR1 SGHRS, CDR2 YFSETQ. There are 14 residues in the CDR3. V shed 4 bases and J shed 3 bases, with 11 bases lying between them. The DNA for the CDR3 is TGCGCCAGCAGCCCGCCTAGCGACTACAATGAGCAGTTCTTC. Its protein product is CASSPPSDYNEQFF.

V gene TRBV19 combines with J gene TRBJ2-5; 10 bases align to TRBD2. CDR1 is LNHDA and CDR2 is SQIVND in the germline V gene (reference sequence). The CDR3 is 16 amino acids. V lost 8 bases and J lost 7; bases outside the gene matches: 16. This chain's CDR3 is CASSDTSGTAGVTQYF. CDR3 bases: TGTGCCAGTTCGGATACTAGCGGGACGGCCGGGGTGACCCAGTACTTC.

The chain carries TRBV28 and TRBJ1-1; D is undetermined. Deletions cut 6 bases from V and 3 bases from J, with 17 bases between. The CDR3 has 15 residues. Germline lookup yields CDR1 MDHEN and CDR2 SYDVKM. CDR3: CASSPPGTWDTEAFF. The CDR3 nucleotides read TGTGCCAGCAGCCCCCCAGGAACCTGGGACACTGAAGCTTTCTTT.

J is TRBJ1-1 and V is TRBV7-3, with D tentatively TRBD1 (5 bases). Trimming left V 3 bases short and J 10 bases short, with 9 bases between. In germline, CDR1 is SGHTA, CDR2 FQGTGA. This CDR3 region has 11 residues. The DNA for the CDR3 is TGTGCCAGCAGCTTTCGACAGCTAGCTTTCTTT. This sequence encodes CASSFRQLAFF.

The chain has TRBV3-1 (or the pseudogene TRBV3-2) and TRBJ1-1; D possibly corresponds to TRBD1 (6 bases). The CDR3 is 18 residues long. With 4 bases removed from V and 4 bases from J, the gap between germline ends came to 25 bases. CDR1 and CDR2 (germline): LGHDT, YNNKEL (reference sequence). This CDR3 is CASSPSFGTSRRGTEAFF. In DNA form, the CDR3 reads TGTGCCAGCAGCCCCTCGTTCGGGACATCTAGACGGGGCACTGAAGCTTTCTTT.

The chain carries TRBV2 and TRBJ1-4, with D perhaps matching TRBD1 (5 bases). V lost 5 bases, J lost 3 bases, and 16 bases lay in between. Per germline, CDR1 SNHLY and CDR2 FYNNEI. This CDR3 spans 16 amino acids. CDR3 loop: CASSPFMTVSNEKLFF. The CDR3 coding sequence is TGTGCCAGCAGTCCTTTCATGACAGTATCTAATGAAAAACTGTTTTTT.

J is TRBJ1-1 and V is TRBV5-6; 7 bases are a match to TRBD1. Germline-derived CDR1 and CDR2 are SGHDT and YYEEEE. V shed 4 bases, J shed 5 bases, and the junction held 14 bases outside the gene matches. This CDR3 region has 16 residues. CDR3: CASSIITQGWGTEAFF. CDR3 in DNA: TGTGCCAGCAGCATCATTACACAGGGGTGGGGAACTGAAGCTTTCTTT. Using reference TRBV5-6 and TRBJ1-1 for the parts outside the CDR3, the full variable domain is DAGVTQSPTHLIKTRGQQVTLRCSPKSGHDTVSWYQQALGQGPQFIFQYYEEEERQRGNFPDRFSGHQFPNYSSELNVNALLLGDSALYLCASSIITQGWGTEAFFGQGTRLTVV.

The chain joins TRBV11-2 to TRBJ2-5, with 8 bases that match TRBD2. Per the germline V gene, CDR1 is SGHAT and CDR2 is FQNNGV. The CDR3 is 15 amino acids. The V segment lost 1 base and the J segment 5 bases; nucleotides outside the gene matches: 6. Here the CDR3 reads CASSLVAGYVETQYF. DNA of the CDR3: TGTGCCAGCAGCTTAGTAGCGGGATATGTGGAGACCCAGTACTTC.

This clone was found a few times. The chain is built from TRBV12-3 or TRBV12-4 and TRBJ1-2; no firm D call. CDR3 size: 11 residues. Trimming took 2 bases from V and 7 from J, leaving 5 bases between them. CDR3 residues: CASSLYSGYTF. CDR3 DNA: TGTGCCAGCAGTTTATATAGTGGCTACACCTTC.

The chain couples TRBV28 to TRBJ1-2; D remains unclear. Trimming removed 4 bases from V and 3 bases from J, with 12 bases in between. The CDR3 spans 14 residues. Germline CDR1 and CDR2: MDHEN and SYDVKM. The chain's CDR3 is CASSSNTEDYGYTF. The CDR3 coding sequence is TGTGCCAGCAGTTCCAACACTGAGGACTATGGCTACACCTTC.

This chain links TRBV2 with TRBJ2-3; 10 positions match TRBD1. The CDR3 runs 15 residues. V shed 10 bases and J 3 bases; nucleotides not matched to a gene: 10. Germline values: CDR1 SNHLY, CDR2 FYNNEI. CDR3 in DNA: TGTGCCACCGCCCGGGACAGGGGAGGAACAGATACGCAGTATTTT. This codes for CATARDRGGTDTQYF. The full variable domain, in which reference TRBV2 and TRBJ2-3 provide the parts outside the CDR3, is EPEVTQTPSHQVTQMGQEVILRCVPISNHLYFYWYRQILGQKVEFLVSFYNNEISEKSEIFDDQFSVERPDGSNFTLKIRSTKLEDSAMYFCATARDRGGTDTQYFGPGTRLTVL.

V usage is TRBV7-2 and J usage is TRBJ2-1; 11 nucleotides agree with TRBD2. In germline, CDR1 is SGHTA, CDR2 FQGNSA. V lost 8 bases and J lost 12; bases outside the gene matches: 15. The CDR3 extends over 15 amino acids. Here the CDR3 DNA reads TGTGCCAGCGTTCAGGAGGCTAGCGGGAGGAATCCGCAGTTCTTC. This sequence encodes CASVQEASGRNPQFF. Complete variable domain (other parts from reference TRBV7-2 and TRBJ2-1): GAGVSQSPSNKVTEKGKDVELRCDPISGHTALYWYRQSLGQGLEFLIYFQGNSAPDKSGLPSDRFSAERTGGSVSTLTIQRTQQEDSAVYLCASVQEASGRNPQFFGPGTRLTVL.

The CDR3: CASRAELGQGNTEAFF. The CDR3 nucleotides read TGCGCCAGCAGGGCTGAACTTGGACAGGGGAACACTGAAGCTTTCTTT. The gene calls are TRBV5-1 and TRBJ1-1; 8 bases line up with TRBD1. Germline loops: CDR1 SGHRS, CDR2 YFSETQ. Unmatched junction bases numbered 10, after V lost 5 bases and J lost 1 base. This CDR3 is built from 16 residues.

The gene calls are TRBV2 and TRBJ1-1; maybe TRBD1 (6 bases). V was cut by 7 bases and J by 0 bases, with 12 bases left in between. The V gene's germline CDR1 is SNHLY and CDR2 FYNNEI. CDR3 length: 14 amino acids. Here the CDR3 DNA reads TGTGCCAGCAACCTACAGGGACTGAACACTGAAGCTTTCTTT. This gives the protein CASNLQGLNTEAFF.

The chain carries TRBV27 and TRBJ2-3; D is possibly TRBD1 (5 bases). CDR1 and CDR2 (germline): MNHEY, SMNVEV (reference sequence). The length of the CDR3 is 14 residues. The ends were cut back, 3 bases at V and 10 bases at J, with 17 bases in the middle. CDR3 region: CASSLAIGVRAQYF. CDR3 nucleotides: TGTGCCAGCAGTTTGGCTATAGGGGTAAGGGCGCAGTATTTT.